This T cell receptor (beta chain) is drawn from a study of blood T cell repertoires in COVID-19. Assay used: immunoSEQ multiplex PCR; TCRdb lists only in-frame clones, some missing. The table shows roughly 200,000 clones, with 83% occurring only once. The specimen sequenced was peripheral blood. The source is a human donor in a cohort sampled during active COVID-19.

The CDR3 DNA reads TGTGCCAGCAGTCCATCTGGCGGGAGCTCCTACGAGCAGTACTTC. Protein product: CASSPSGGSSYEQYF. The rearrangement joins TRBV6-5 to TRBJ2-7, with TRBD2 matching 7 bases. Germline V gives CDR1 MNHEY, CDR2 SVGAGI. The CDR3 runs to 15 residues. The J segment lost 0 bases and the V segment lost 5 bases, leaving 7 bases of the junction unmatched.